Below are 29 T cell receptor beta chains sequenced from a single sample in a study of T cell responses to AZD1222 COVID-19 vaccine (dated by TCRdb to about 2021). This sample's time point label indicates: baseline before first vaccination. The library came from the immunoSEQ multiplex PCR assay. In TCRdb, the immuneACCESS table is reduced to in-frame sequences with V and J assigned. These tables do not hold every clone; where another copy was compared, an unresolved V gene accounts for under half, and the others remain unexplained. The table for this sample lists around 95,000 clones; about 90% of them were counted only once. The ten largest clones capture about 1.5% of the sample. The specimen was peripheral blood, collected on day 0 of AZD1222 vaccination. The receptors stem from an adult in good health.

The chain carries TRBV4-2 and TRBJ2-1, with 13 nucleotides matching TRBD2. Germline loops: CDR1 LGHNA, CDR2 YNFKEQ. The CDR3 is 16 amino acids. Germline trimming cut 0 bases from V and 8 bases from J; bases unmatched to any gene: 4. CDR3 nucleotide sequence: TGTGCCAGCAGCCAAGAGGGGACTAGCGGGAACTATGAGCAGTTCTTC. Protein sequence: CASSQEGTSGNYEQFF.

The V gene is TRBV18, the J gene TRBJ1-4, with D possibly being TRBD1 (5 bases). The CDR3 is 14 amino acids. Trimming removed 3 bases from V and 6 bases from J, with 11 bases in between. The germline V gene encodes CDR1 KGHSH and CDR2 LQKENI. Here the CDR3 reads CASSPNGGDEKLFF. The CDR3 DNA is TGTGCCAGCTCACCCAACGGGGGTGATGAAAAACTGTTTTTT.

The chain carries TRBV7-9 and TRBJ2-1; 8 positions agree with TRBD2. CDR1 SEHNR and CDR2 FQNEAQ come from the germline V gene (reference sequence). The trim removed 7 bases at V and 2 bases at J, leaving 16 bases unmatched. This CDR3 is built from 18 residues. CDR3 sequence: CASMVVAGPLRTYNEQFF. The DNA for the CDR3 is TGTGCCAGCATGGTGGTAGCGGGACCATTGAGGACCTACAATGAGCAGTTCTTC.

The CDR3 spells CASSLGQNLYNEQFF. The CDR3 DNA reads TGTGCCAGCAGTTTAGGACAGAACCTCTACAATGAGCAGTTCTTC. This rearrangement joins TRBV27 to TRBJ2-1; possible D gene TRBD1, 6 bases. This CDR3 comprises 15 residues. With 2 bases removed from V and 3 bases from J, the gap between germline ends came to 11 bases. Per germline, CDR1 MNHEY and CDR2 SMNVEV (reference sequence).

This chain links TRBV6-5 with TRBJ2-3; D uncertain. CDR1 and CDR2 from the germline V gene are MNHEY and SVGAGI. CDR3 length equals 13 residues. The V and J ends lost 6 bases and 3 bases respectively, with 10 bases between them. The CDR3: CASRGLVTDTQYF. In nucleotides, the CDR3 is TGTGCCAGCAGAGGTCTAGTTACAGATACGCAGTATTTT.

This clone showed up just a few times. CDR3 sequence (DNA): TGTGCCAGCAGCCAAACGGGAGCTTCCGAGCAGTACTTC. It yields the protein CASSQTGASEQYF. The chain couples TRBV3-1 (or the pseudogene TRBV3-2) to TRBJ2-7; maybe TRBD2 (6 bases). In germline, CDR1 is LGHDT, CDR2 YNNKEL (reference sequence). V was pared by 2 bases and J by 6 bases, with 11 bases between. CDR3 size: 13 residues.

CDR3 sequence: CASSPRLGNTIYF. The CDR3 nucleotides are TGTGCCAGCAGTCCACGGCTGGGAAACACCATATATTTT. The rearrangement joins TRBV6-2 or TRBV6-3 to TRBJ1-3; D is undetermined. CDR3 size: 13 residues. Germline V gene data show CDR1 as MNHEY and CDR2 as SVGEGT. The V end lost 5 bases, the J end lost 4 bases, and 9 bases lay between the germline ends.

In its sample, this clone was seen a few times. The chain uses TRBV28 and TRBJ2-7, with D hard to call. Germline V lookup: CDR1 MDHEN, CDR2 SYDVKM. Trimming shortened V by 2 bases and J by 2 bases, and 10 bases separated the two germline ends. This CDR3 comprises 14 residues. CDR3 coding DNA: TGTGCCAGCAGTTTAACAGTCAGGACCTACGAGCAGTACTTC. Its translation: CASSLTVRTYEQYF.

The chain recombines TRBV19 with TRBJ1-5, with D possibly being TRBD1 (5 bases). The germline V and J ends were trimmed by 5 bases and 5 bases, with 13 bases remaining between them. Germline CDR1 LNHDA, CDR2 SQIVND (reference sequence). This CDR3 is 14 amino acids long. DNA of the CDR3: TGTGCCAGTAGTGGGGGGTCACGTTATCAGCCCCAGCATTTT. This codes for CASSGGSRYQPQHF.

The chain joins TRBV7-8 to TRBJ2-7, with D perhaps matching TRBD1 (6 bases). V lost 1 base to trimming and J lost 0 bases, with 7 bases between them. Per the germline V gene, CDR1 is SGHVS and CDR2 is FQNEAQ. The CDR3 is 14 amino acids. The CDR3 bases are TGTGCCAGCAGCTTAGAAGGGGGCTCCTACGAGCAGTACTTC. This gives the protein CASSLEGGSYEQYF.

V is TRBV28 and J is TRBJ2-2; D is perhaps TRBD1 or TRBD2 (5 bases each). The germline V gene has CDR1 MDHEN and CDR2 SYDVKM. The CDR3 runs 15 residues. Trimming removed 6 bases from V and 5 bases from J, with 16 bases in between. The CDR3 is CASSDTGWGTGELFF. The CDR3, as DNA: TGTGCCAGCAGCGACACAGGTTGGGGGACCGGGGAGCTGTTTTTT.

J is TRBJ1-2 and V is TRBV5-8; no clear D gene. This CDR3 region has 13 residues. The germline V gene encodes CDR1 SGHTS and CDR2 YDEGEE. V gave up 4 bases and J gave up 6 bases, with 13 bases separating them. This chain's CDR3 is CASSTGQNDGYTF. As DNA, the CDR3 is TGTGCCAGCAGCACGGGCCAGAACGATGGCTACACCTTC.

The chain is built from TRBV7-8 and TRBJ2-3; 10 nucleotides align to TRBD1. Germline V gives CDR1 SGHVS, CDR2 FQNEAQ. The trim removed 2 bases at V and 4 bases at J, leaving 15 bases unmatched. This CDR3 has 19 amino acids. The CDR3 here is CASSLKIGQGGRIADTQYF. CDR3 nucleotides: TGTGCCAGCAGCTTAAAGATCGGACAGGGGGGGCGCATCGCAGATACGCAGTATTTT.

The chain uses TRBV5-8 and TRBJ1-5; D is unresolved. CDR1 SGHTS and CDR2 YDEGEE come from the germline V gene. Trimming shortened V by 2 bases and J by 3 bases, and 9 bases separated the two germline ends. This CDR3 contains 14 residues. CDR3 sequence: CASSLISNNQPQHF. CDR3 DNA sequence: TGTGCCAGCAGCTTAATCTCCAACAATCAGCCCCAGCATTTT.

V is TRBV30 and J is TRBJ1-3, with 7 bases aligning to TRBD1. The CDR3 is 15 residues long. Germline CDR1 reads GTSNPN; CDR2 reads SVGIG (reference sequence). The V and J ends lost 2 bases and 3 bases, in that order; junction bases with no gene match: 7. In DNA form, the CDR3 reads TGTGCCTGGAGTATCCGACAGGGACTTGGAAACACCATATATTTT. It yields the protein CAWSIRQGLGNTIYF.

The genes are TRBV18 and TRBJ1-5; D unresolved. The CDR3 runs 13 residues. Per germline, CDR1 KGHSH and CDR2 LQKENI. The V and J ends lost 6 bases and 4 bases respectively, with 10 bases between them. This CDR3 reads CASSSFPNQPQHF. CDR3 bases: TGTGCCAGCTCTTCCTTTCCTAATCAGCCCCAGCATTTT.

This clone was counted once. V is TRBV28 and J is TRBJ1-5; D is ambiguous. V lost 6 bases, J lost 3 bases, and 6 bases lay in between. CDR1 is MDHEN, CDR2 SYDVKM, per germline. The CDR3 totals 12 residues. The CDR3 region has the DNA TGTGCCAGCAGATCCTCCAATCAGCCCCAGCATTTT. It encodes CASRSSNQPQHF.

This chain connects TRBV21-1 to TRBJ1-5. TRBV21-1 is a listed pseudogene. The CDR3 runs to 17 residues. CDR3 nucleotide sequence: TGTGCCAGCAGCATCCGGGATATAAGGGGTAGCAATCAGCCCCAGCATTTT. Translation: CASSIRDIRGSNQPQHF.

The rearrangement uses TRBV5-1 and TRBJ1-1; D is possibly TRBD1 (5 bases). Looked up from germline, CDR1 is SGHRS and CDR2 is YFSETQ. With 10 bases removed from V and 1 base from J, the gap between germline ends came to 8 bases. This CDR3 has 11 amino acids. CDR3 region: CACTGNTEAFF. CDR3 nucleotides: TGCGCCTGCACAGGGAACACTGAAGCTTTCTTT.

This clone came up once. The chain joins TRBV7-3 to TRBJ1-1; maybe TRBD1 (5 bases). The CDR3 consists of 13 residues. Per germline, CDR1 SGHTA and CDR2 FQGTGA. Between the trimmed V and J ends, which lost 1 base and 7 bases, there was a span of 10 bases. In DNA form, the CDR3 reads TGTGCCAGCAGCTTAAACCGGGGCAGTGAAGCTTTCTTT. It translates to CASSLNRGSEAFF.

V usage is TRBV10-3 and J usage is TRBJ2-7, with 12 bases that match TRBD2. The germline gives CDR1 ENHRY, CDR2 SYGVKD. The CDR3 sequence is 16 residues long. The V gene end was trimmed by 3 bases and the J gene end by 6 bases; junction bases not matched to a gene: 9. Here the CDR3 DNA reads TGTGCCATCAGTGACGGACTAGCGGGATCTCAGAGCGAGCAGTACTTC. This translates into CAISDGLAGSQSEQYF.

This clone was detected a few times. This sequence joins TRBV6-5 and TRBJ2-5; the match to TRBD2 covers 8 bases. J was trimmed by 5 bases and V by 7 bases; bases with no gene match: 6. This CDR3 spans 13 amino acids. Germline values: CDR1 MNHEY, CDR2 SVGAGI. The CDR3 nucleotides read TGTGCCAGCATCCCTCCGGGAGGGGAGACCCAGTACTTC. This codes for CASIPPGGETQYF.

The rearrangement joins TRBV9 to TRBJ2-1, with TRBD2 identical over 7 bases. This CDR3 spans 16 amino acids. V lost 2 bases and J lost 2; bases outside the gene matches: 7. Germline CDR1 SGDLS, CDR2 YYNGEE. CDR3 loop: CASSVGTTRTYNEQFF. The CDR3 DNA reads as TGTGCCAGCAGCGTTGGGACTACCAGAACCTACAATGAGCAGTTCTTC.

This chain connects TRBV19 to TRBJ1-6; the match to TRBD1 covers 9 bases. Germline V gene sequence: CDR1 LNHDA, CDR2 SQIVND (reference sequence). Unmatched junction bases numbered 10, after V lost 3 bases and J lost 10 bases. The CDR3 extends over 16 amino acids. CDR3 protein: CASSIYGGQGVSPLHF. The CDR3 nucleotides are TGTGCCAGTAGTATCTACGGGGGACAGGGAGTCTCACCCCTCCACTTT.

CDR3: CASRDGEGRNTEAFF. CDR3 coding DNA: TGTGCCAGCAGGGACGGAGAGGGGCGGAACACTGAAGCTTTCTTT. This chain links TRBV27 with TRBJ1-1; possible D gene TRBD1, 5 bases. The CDR3 totals 15 residues. Germline V gene data show CDR1 as MNHEY and CDR2 as SMNVEV (reference sequence). V shed 6 bases and J shed 1 base, with 15 bases lying between them.

The chain uses TRBV2 and TRBJ1-2; the D is unclear. The V gene's germline CDR1 is SNHLY and CDR2 FYNNEI. This CDR3 is built from 14 residues. Trimming pared 2 bases from V and 4 bases from J, leaving 11 bases between. The CDR3 is CASSELSGLYGYTF. CDR3 bases: TGTGCCAGCAGTGAACTCTCTGGACTCTATGGCTACACCTTC.

This chain links TRBV9 with TRBJ2-2; 10 bases align to TRBD2. The CDR3 spans 16 residues. The V segment lost 6 bases and the J segment 4 bases; nucleotides outside the gene matches: 9. Germline loops: CDR1 SGDLS, CDR2 YYNGEE. The CDR3 sequence: CASTHGTSVTTGELFF. The CDR3 DNA follows: TGTGCCAGCACCCACGGGACTAGCGTTACCACCGGGGAGCTGTTTTTT. The full variable domain, its missing parts supplied by reference TRBV9 and TRBJ2-2, is DSGVTQTPKHLITATGQRVTLRCSPRSGDLSVYWYQQSLDQGLQFLIQYYNGEERAKGNILERFSAQQFPDLHSELNLSSLELGDSALYFCASTHGTSVTTGELFFGEGSRLTVL.

The chain combines TRBV4-2 with TRBJ2-2, with 9 bases identical to TRBD2. This CDR3 contains 17 residues. The V gene's germline CDR1 is LGHNA and CDR2 YNFKEQ. J was trimmed by 4 bases and V by 4 bases; bases with no gene match: 10. DNA for the CDR3: TGTGCCAGCAGCCGAAGTGGGACTAGCCGCACCACCGGGGAGCTGTTTTTT. Translating it yields CASSRSGTSRTTGELFF.

The V and J genes are TRBV5-5 and TRBJ2-7, with 7 bases that match TRBD1. Germline loops: CDR1 SGHKS, CDR2 YYEKEE (reference sequence). This CDR3 region has 15 residues. The V gene end was trimmed by 4 bases and the J gene end by 3 bases; junction bases not matched to a gene: 10. CDR3 residues: CASSTPLRTGYEQYF. CDR3 nucleotides: TGTGCCAGCAGCACGCCGCTGAGGACAGGCTACGAGCAGTACTTC.